These 11 T cell receptor beta chains were sequenced from one sample in a study of blood T cell repertoires in COVID-19. Generated by immunoSEQ multiplex PCR, the TCRdb table keeps only in-frame clones and is missing some. The data show 300,000 or so clones, just under 90% seen once. Sequenced: peripheral blood. The receptors derive from a woman aged 40 to 50 with acute or convalescent COVID-19.

The CDR3 DNA reads as TGTGCCAGCAGCTTCGGACAGGGGGTAAATTCACCCCTCCACTTT. Protein: CASSFGQGVNSPLHF. The gene calls are TRBV11-2 and TRBJ1-6, with TRBD1 matching over 10 bases. This CDR3 spans 15 amino acids. The germline gives CDR1 SGHAT, CDR2 FQNNGV. V was pared by 3 bases and J by 7 bases, with 3 bases of the junction left unmatched.

The chain combines TRBV24-1 with TRBJ2-3; perhaps TRBD2 as D (6 bases). Trimming cost V 3 bases and J 1 base, with 7 bases left between them. CDR3 length: 14 residues. Per the germline V gene, CDR1 is KGHDR and CDR2 is SFDVKD. This CDR3 is CATSDGTRTDTQYF. The CDR3 DNA reads as TGTGCCACCAGTGATGGGACTCGCACAGATACGCAGTATTTT.

The chain employs TRBV7-9 and TRBJ1-2, with D possibly matching TRBD1 (5 bases). This CDR3 comprises 14 residues. The V gene lost 1 base and the J gene lost 6 bases, with 12 bases spanning the gap. Germline V gives CDR1 SEHNR, CDR2 FQNEAQ (reference sequence). CDR3 nucleotide sequence: TGTGCCAGCAGCTTAGGAGTCCAGGGTCATGGCTACACCTTC. Protein: CASSLGVQGHGYTF.

This chain connects TRBV25-1 to TRBJ2-1, with TRBD1 identical over 8 bases. The ends lost 6 bases at V and 13 bases at J; junction bases unmatched: 8. CDR1 is MGHDK, CDR2 SYGVNS, per germline. There are 12 residues in the CDR3. DNA of the CDR3: TGTGCCAGCAGCATAACGACAGGGGCTCAGTTCTTC. It translates to CASSITTGAQFF.

This chain connects TRBV20-1 to TRBJ2-2; D is undetermined. The CDR3 is 15 amino acids. CDR1 is DFQATT and CDR2 is SNEGSKA in the germline V gene (reference sequence). Trimming stripped 3 bases from V and 0 bases from J, with 11 bases between. CDR3 in amino acids: CSASAGPSNTGELFF. In DNA form, the CDR3 reads TGCAGTGCTAGTGCAGGCCCTTCGAACACCGGGGAGCTGTTTTTT.

This chain joins TRBV27 and TRBJ2-3; 8 bases fit TRBD2. This CDR3 region has 16 residues. CDR1 is MNHEY, CDR2 SMNVEV, per germline (reference sequence). V lost 0 bases to trimming and J lost 3 bases; unmatched junction nucleotides: 5. The CDR3 region is CASSLSSRGGTDTQYF. Written as DNA, the CDR3 is TGTGCCAGCAGTTTATCGTCCCGGGGGGGGACAGATACGCAGTATTTT.

The rearrangement uses TRBV3-1 (or the pseudogene TRBV3-2) and TRBJ1-1; a possible D gene is TRBD1 (5 bases). V was shortened by 2 bases and J by 8 bases, with 12 bases between the two germline ends. The CDR3 length is 13 residues. CDR1 is LGHDT, CDR2 YNNKEL, per germline (reference sequence). In DNA form, the CDR3 reads TGTGCCAGCAGCCAAAGCGGGGCGGACGAAGCTTTCTTT. The encoded protein is CASSQSGADEAFF.

CDR3 nucleotides: TGTGCCATCAGTGAGTCGCGGAGCACTGAAGCTTTCTTT. Translated, it gives CAISESRSTEAFF. This chain connects TRBV10-3 to TRBJ1-1; D uncertain. The CDR3 sequence is 13 residues long. Germline CDR1 is ENHRY and CDR2 is SYGVKD. Trimming took 0 bases from V and 4 from J, leaving 6 bases between them.

This chain joins TRBV28 and TRBJ1-2, with a possible D match to TRBD1 (5 bases). The CDR3 has 14 residues. Trimming stripped 7 bases from V and 4 bases from J, with 16 bases between. Germline V CDR1 and CDR2: MDHEN, SYDVKM. This CDR3 is CASIPGGVFYGYTF. In DNA form, the CDR3 reads TGTGCCAGCATTCCGGGGGGAGTTTTCTATGGCTACACCTTC.

V usage is TRBV7-9 and J usage is TRBJ2-1; maybe TRBD1 (6 bases). Germline V gene data show CDR1 as SEHNR and CDR2 as FQNEAQ (reference sequence). The CDR3 contains 15 residues. Deletions cut 6 bases from V and 9 bases from J, with 21 bases between. CDR3 nucleotides: TGTGCCAGCAGACGAAAAATCCCGGCAGGGGCTGAGCAGTTCTTC. Amino acid sequence: CASRRKIPAGAEQFF.

The chain uses TRBV4-2 and TRBJ2-1; TRBD2 agrees at 8 bases. Germline CDR1 is LGHNA and CDR2 is YNFKEQ. V was clipped by 0 bases and J by 3 bases; unmatched bases: 7. The CDR3 runs to 17 residues. CDR3 nucleotide sequence: TGTGCCAGCAGCCAAGAGGGGCGGGGGGACCACTACAATGAGCAGTTCTTC. Amino acid sequence: CASSQEGRGDHYNEQFF.